This T cell receptor beta chain originates from a study of blood T cell repertoires in COVID-19. Study as a whole: Samples representing acute and convalescent COVID-19 were sourced from the United States, Italy and Spain.

In the study's own analysis: Amplification with reference gene primers provided the estimates of nucleated cell counts. The table came from immunoSEQ multiplex PCR; TCRdb's copy has only in-frame clones and leaves some out. Clone size and the V and J calls come from that table; the DNA yielded D and trimming. The sample records 210,000 or so clones, roughly 90% being singletons. The ends were cut back, 0 bases at V and 8 bases at J, with 12 bases in the middle. CDR1 is SGHRS, CDR2 YFSETQ, per germline. CDR3 length: 14 amino acids. The V call is TRBV5-1, the J call TRBJ2-4, with a tentative D call TRBD1 (5 bases). The TCR originated in a man between 45 and 60 years old with acute or convalescent COVID-19. Sample: peripheral blood. The CDR3 sequence: CASSLGLLGDIQYF. The CDR3 DNA sequence: TGCGCCAGCAGCTTGGGACTGCTAGGGGACATTCAGTACTTC.